This T cell receptor (beta chain) was found in a study of T cells in localized non-small cell lung cancer (dated by TCRdb to the early 2020s). Turning to the overall study: Comparing tumors with uninvolved tumor-adjacent lungs, the study looked at the T cell repertoires of a few hundred patients with early-stage NSCLC. All 250 or so NSCLC patients in the cohort were treatment-naive and had localized lung tumors that were resected. A mean age of around 69 years was recorded for the NSCLC patients, of whom 129 were male and 100 to 110 were female. Here is what the overall study found, with its caveats: Higher blood T cell density associated with longer overall survival, while higher adjacent-lung clonality associated with shorter survival. A median of roughly 58 of the top 100 tumor clones were detected in paired uninvolved adjacent lung, and around 30 of these tumor clones were also found among the top 100 clones of the paired uninvolved adjacent lung. The highest T cell clonality was observed in uninvolved tumor-adjacent lung, where clonality exceeded that of tumor, suggesting that antigenic responses were more focused in uninvolved tumor-adjacent lung. Since the design was exploratory, TCR variables were selected using unadjusted p-values with no false-discovery rate correction. Multi-region tumor sequencing was not performed, so intratumor heterogeneity could not be excluded.

Of note for this clone: Its target antigen remains unknown. Per-nucleotide qualities are absent, and no much larger clonotype sits a single base away.

TCR beta CDR3 regions were sequenced from DNA using the immunoSEQ Assay. Turning to the authors' computational methods: T cell density was computed as TCR beta template counts normalized to usable DNA estimated by amplifying housekeeping genes. Using the preseqR package, richness was estimated by extrapolating to 120,000 templates for tissue samples and 400,000 templates for PBMC samples. Clonality was taken to be one minus Pielou's evenness. Tissue-enriched TCRs were identified through differential abundance testing performed on productive amino-acid clonotypes, with a minimum total count of 5 and an alpha of 0.1. The Jaccard Index and the Morisita Overlap Index were used to measure repertoire overlap between compartments. GLIPH clustered TCR beta CDR3s with public tetramer-defined viral CDR3s; viral motifs required at least three viral sequences plus V-gene enrichment. Sourced from immuneACCESS, this table was stored by TCRdb with only in-frame sequences that have V and J called. A share of the clones is absent; for the studies checked, an unresolved V gene accounts for under half, and the remainder has no known explanation. V and J calls and clone size follow that table, whereas D and trimming were derived from the DNA. Within this sample are several thousand clones, with approximately 46% of them counted one time only. The ten top clones hold roughly 2.9% of the sample.

The specimen comprised lymph node tissue, sampled before any cancer treatment. The receptor was derived from a female donor at least 60 years old with stage I lung adenocarcinoma.

The nucleotide sequence reads TGTGCCAGCAGTTTAAACCGAGCTAACTATGGCTACACCTTC. Its product reads: CASSLNRANYGYTF. The sequence joins TRBV28 to TRBJ1-2; confidence is insufficient to name the D gene. Including the terminal cysteine and phenylalanine, the CDR3 comprises 14 residues. Here the CDR3 DNA is all that survives: 42 bases in frame from base 1. As encoded in the germline V gene, CDR1 is MDHEN while CDR2 is SYDVKM. V is shortened by 2 bases, J by 0 bases, and the region joining them spans 7 bases.